Each of the 8 T cell receptor beta chains below was sequenced from the same sample in a study of OX40 agonist ivuxolimab in advanced cancers. Receptor libraries were prepared by the immunoSEQ multiplex PCR assay. Imported from immuneACCESS, the table was reduced by TCRdb to in-frame sequences with V and J called. These copies leave out some clones; in studies compared against another copy, an unresolved V gene accounts for under half, and the cause of the remainder is not known. This sample has 55,000 to 75,000 clones in its table, and 85% to 90% of those were observed once. The ten top clones hold 0.95% to 1.4% of the sample. The source was CD4+ or CD8+ T cells sorted from blood, collected in a trial of the OX40 agonist ivuxolimab. The receptors shown here come from an adult with an advanced solid tumor such as melanoma, head and neck, liver or kidney cancer.

This chain uses TRBV2 with TRBJ2-3; 7 bases line up with TRBD2. CDR3 length equals 14 residues. V gave up 4 bases and J gave up 2 bases; unmatched junction bases: 3. CDR1 is SNHLY, CDR2 FYNNEI, per germline. The CDR3 region is CASSGDYTTDTQYF. CDR3 in DNA: TGTGCCAGCAGTGGGGACTATACCACAGATACGCAGTATTTT.

This clone was found a few times. The chain links TRBV5-6 to TRBJ2-3; 16 nucleotides match TRBD2. The CDR3 loop spans 18 amino acids. CDR1 and CDR2 from the germline V gene are SGHDT and YYEEEE. Trimming at V came to 4 bases and at J to 5 bases, leaving 10 bases not matched to a gene. The CDR3 spells CASSAGTSGRAGRDTQYF. The CDR3 bases are TGTGCCAGCAGCGCTGGGACTAGCGGGAGGGCCGGAAGAGATACGCAGTATTTT.

The chain links TRBV5-6 to TRBJ1-2; unclear D gene. In germline, CDR1 is SGHDT, CDR2 YYEEEE. V lost 0 bases and J 3 bases, leaving 12 bases between the germline ends. This CDR3 is built from 15 residues. CDR3 coding DNA: TGTGCCAGCAGCTTGGTAAGCTCATCGGACTATGGCTACACCTTC. It codes for CASSLVSSSDYGYTF.

The chain uses TRBV10-3 and TRBJ2-1, with D possibly being TRBD1 (6 bases). The CDR3 is made up of 16 amino acids. V gave up 4 bases and J gave up 7 bases, with 20 bases separating them. Germline loops: CDR1 ENHRY, CDR2 SYGVKD. The DNA for the CDR3 is TGTGCCATCAGTGTAGCCCCTGGGGGCGGTGATAATGAGCAGTTCTTC. Translated, it gives CAISVAPGGGDNEQFF.

The V gene is TRBV6-6, the J gene TRBJ1-5; 9 bases are shared with TRBD1. J gave up 7 bases and V 6 bases, and 4 bases lay outside the gene matches. Germline V gene lookup returns CDR1 MNHNY and CDR2 SVGAGI (reference sequence). CDR3 length: 13 amino acids. CDR3 nucleotide sequence: TGTGCCAGCAGCCGCACAGGGGGCCAGCCCCAGCATTTT. Protein sequence: CASSRTGGQPQHF.

The chain recombines TRBV30 with TRBJ1-6; 7 bases line up with TRBD1. The CDR3 consists of 14 residues. Germline V gene sequence: CDR1 GTSNPN, CDR2 SVGIG (reference sequence). J was trimmed by 8 bases and V by 1 base; bases with no gene match: 5. The CDR3: CAWSGRGGDSPLHF. In DNA, the CDR3 is TGTGCCTGGAGTGGCAGGGGGGGTGATTCACCCCTCCACTTT.

The chain uses TRBV5-4 and TRBJ1-1; D is uncertain. The CDR3 runs to 12 residues. V was clipped by 1 base and J by 1 base, with 2 bases between them. In germline, CDR1 is SGHNT, CDR2 YYREEE (reference sequence). The CDR3: CASSLWNTEAFF. For the CDR3, the DNA is TGTGCCAGCAGCTTGTGGAACACTGAAGCTTTCTTT.

This clone is a singleton in its sample. This chain joins TRBV7-6 and TRBJ2-3; 10 nucleotides align to TRBD2. The CDR3 is 17 residues long. Germline V lookup: CDR1 SGHVS, CDR2 FNYEAQ. The J segment lost 1 base and the V segment lost 5 bases, leaving 9 bases of the junction unmatched. CDR3 loop: CASSPGTSDLGTDTQYF. Written as DNA, the CDR3 is TGTGCCAGCAGCCCCGGGACTAGCGATCTCGGCACAGATACGCAGTATTTT.